Following are 16 T cell receptor beta chains from one sample sequenced in a study of graft-versus-host responses after intestinal transplantation. Method: immunoSEQ multiplex PCR; TCRdb's copy keeps in-frame clones and lacks some. The sample includes tens of thousands of clones, about nine tenths of them seen just once. These receptors are not linked to any known antigen. Source: unstimulated CD4+ T cells sorted from spleen or lymph node cells, taken before transplant. These receptors were obtained from a human donor who was the organ donor for an intestinal transplant.

V usage is TRBV6-1 and J usage is TRBJ1-5; 8 nucleotides line up with TRBD1. The CDR3 has 18 amino acids. V gave up 4 bases and J gave up 0 bases; unmatched junction bases: 11. The germline V gene encodes CDR1 MNHNS and CDR2 SASEGT. CDR3: CASSGPFGQGYSNQPQHF. In DNA, the CDR3 is TGTGCCAGCAGTGGACCATTTGGACAGGGATATAGCAATCAGCCCCAGCATTTT.

The DNA of the CDR3 is TGTGCCAGCAGGACTAGCGGCTCCTACGAGCAGTACTTC. This sequence encodes CASRTSGSYEQYF. The chain combines TRBV27 with TRBJ2-7, with 9 bases that match TRBD2. The CDR3 is 13 residues long. The V segment lost 6 bases and the J segment 0 bases; nucleotides outside the gene matches: 0. CDR1 and CDR2 from the germline V gene are MNHEY and SMNVEV (reference sequence).

The chain employs TRBV5-4 and TRBJ2-7; either TRBD1 or TRBD2 may supply D (7 bases each). V lost 4 bases and J lost 6, with 17 bases in between. The CDR3 sequence is 14 residues long. Per germline, CDR1 SGHNT and CDR2 YYREEE (reference sequence). CDR3 residues: CASSPGGAPTEQYF. CDR3 coding DNA: TGTGCCAGCAGCCCAGGGGGGGCCCCAACCGAGCAGTACTTC.

V is TRBV7-2 and J is TRBJ2-5; 7 bases fit TRBD1. The CDR3 covers 14 residues. With 5 bases clipped from V and 7 bases from J, the junction kept 10 bases outside the gene matches. Germline CDR1 reads SGHTA; CDR2 reads FQGNSA. In DNA form, the CDR3 reads TGTGCCAGCAGCCTCCGGGACAGCCAGGGGACCCAGTACTTC. It yields the protein CASSLRDSQGTQYF.

The V and J genes are TRBV5-4 and TRBJ2-1; D may be TRBD2 (5 bases). This CDR3 is built from 15 residues. V shed 0 bases and J shed 3 bases, with 10 bases lying between them. Germline CDR1 is SGHNT and CDR2 is YYREEE (reference sequence). The DNA of the CDR3 is TGTGCCAGCAGCTTGGCCGGGAACAGCTACAATGAGCAGTTCTTC. Its protein product is CASSLAGNSYNEQFF.

The V and J genes are TRBV25-1 and TRBJ1-2; D gene uncertain. Between the trimmed V and J ends, which lost 6 bases and 2 bases, there was a span of 4 bases. CDR1 and CDR2 (germline): MGHDK, SYGVNS. The CDR3 consists of 11 residues. The CDR3 DNA reads TGTGCCAGCAGGGACAACTATGGCTACACCTTC. It encodes CASRDNYGYTF.

This chain joins TRBV7-2 and TRBJ2-1; 7 bases line up with TRBD2. Germline lookup yields CDR1 SGHTA and CDR2 FQGNSA. The ends lost 5 bases at V and 1 base at J; junction bases unmatched: 5. The CDR3 consists of 15 residues. The CDR3 loop is CASSISGISYNEQFF. The DNA of the CDR3 is TGTGCCAGCAGCATAAGCGGGATTTCCTACAATGAGCAGTTCTTC.

This clone appeared once. This chain links TRBV4-3 with TRBJ1-4; D remains ambiguous. Deletions cut 5 bases from V and 0 bases from J, with 10 bases between. CDR1 and CDR2 from the germline V gene are LGHNA and YSLEER. The CDR3 is made up of 15 amino acids. The CDR3 DNA reads as TGCGCCAGCAGCGAGGGAGTTACAACTAATGAAAAACTGTTTTTT. As protein: CASSEGVTTNEKLFF.

The chain employs TRBV6-4 and TRBJ1-2; TRBD1 agrees at 9 bases. There are 14 residues in the CDR3. V shed 5 bases and J 6 bases; nucleotides not matched to a gene: 7. Looked up from germline, CDR1 is MRHNA and CDR2 is SNTAGT. The CDR3: CASSRGGQGDGYTF. DNA of the CDR3: TGTGCCAGCAGTCGAGGGGGACAGGGTGATGGCTACACCTTC.

This rearrangement joins TRBV4-1 to TRBJ1-3; tentative D call: TRBD1 (5 bases). Per germline, CDR1 MGHRA and CDR2 YSYEKL. V shed 3 bases and J shed 0 bases, with 12 bases lying between them. The CDR3 covers 16 residues. CDR3 residues: CASSQWDGYSGNTIYF. CDR3 sequence (DNA): TGCGCCAGCAGCCAGTGGGACGGTTACTCTGGAAACACCATATATTTT.

J is TRBJ1-1 and V is TRBV21-1. TRBV21-1 represents a pseudogene. There are 15 residues in the CDR3. The chain's CDR3 is CASSKPQGGVTEAFF. CDR3 DNA sequence: TGTGCCAGCAGCAAACCCCAGGGGGGGGTAACTGAAGCTTTCTTT.

The rearrangement joins TRBV10-3 to TRBJ2-2; D not resolved. Deletions cut 0 bases from V and 4 bases from J, with 3 bases between. The CDR3 spans 13 residues. Germline V gene sequence: CDR1 ENHRY, CDR2 SYGVKD. CDR3 in amino acids: CAISESPTGELFF. As DNA, the CDR3 is TGTGCCATCAGTGAGTCTCCCACCGGGGAGCTGTTTTTT.

The chain combines TRBV2 with TRBJ2-5, with 7 bases aligning to TRBD1. With V trimmed by 5 bases and J by 5 bases, 14 bases remained unmatched. The CDR3 length is 16 residues. Germline lookup yields CDR1 SNHLY and CDR2 FYNNEI. The CDR3 region has the DNA TGTGCCAGCAGTTTCAGACCCACAGGGGTGGTTGAGACCCAGTACTTC. Its translation: CASSFRPTGVVETQYF.

J is TRBJ2-4 and V is TRBV27; 11 bases agree with TRBD1. CDR1 and CDR2 (germline): MNHEY, SMNVEV (reference sequence). This CDR3 contains 14 residues. V lost 6 bases to trimming and J lost 7 bases; unmatched junction nucleotides: 5. This CDR3 is CASRSGQGGNIQYF. As DNA, the CDR3 is TGTGCCAGCAGATCGGGACAGGGGGGGAACATTCAGTACTTC.

This CDR3 reads CASSLSGGGYEQYF. The CDR3, as DNA: TGTGCCAGCAGCTTAAGTGGGGGGGGCTACGAGCAGTACTTC. The chain couples TRBV7-8 to TRBJ2-7, with TRBD2 matching 7 bases. The CDR3 extends over 14 amino acids. J gave up 3 bases and V 2 bases, and 4 bases lay outside the gene matches. CDR1 and CDR2 (germline): SGHVS, FQNEAQ.

The table lists this clone with a few counts. This sequence joins TRBV7-4 and TRBJ2-2, with 7 bases identical to TRBD1. CDR3 length: 14 residues. V was pared by 5 bases and J by 10 bases, with 10 bases of the junction left unmatched. Germline assignment: CDR1 SGHVT and CDR2 SQSDAQ. The CDR3 nucleotides read TGTGCCAGCAGCCCCGGGACAGTCGACACGGAGCTGTTTTTT. This sequence encodes CASSPGTVDTELFF.